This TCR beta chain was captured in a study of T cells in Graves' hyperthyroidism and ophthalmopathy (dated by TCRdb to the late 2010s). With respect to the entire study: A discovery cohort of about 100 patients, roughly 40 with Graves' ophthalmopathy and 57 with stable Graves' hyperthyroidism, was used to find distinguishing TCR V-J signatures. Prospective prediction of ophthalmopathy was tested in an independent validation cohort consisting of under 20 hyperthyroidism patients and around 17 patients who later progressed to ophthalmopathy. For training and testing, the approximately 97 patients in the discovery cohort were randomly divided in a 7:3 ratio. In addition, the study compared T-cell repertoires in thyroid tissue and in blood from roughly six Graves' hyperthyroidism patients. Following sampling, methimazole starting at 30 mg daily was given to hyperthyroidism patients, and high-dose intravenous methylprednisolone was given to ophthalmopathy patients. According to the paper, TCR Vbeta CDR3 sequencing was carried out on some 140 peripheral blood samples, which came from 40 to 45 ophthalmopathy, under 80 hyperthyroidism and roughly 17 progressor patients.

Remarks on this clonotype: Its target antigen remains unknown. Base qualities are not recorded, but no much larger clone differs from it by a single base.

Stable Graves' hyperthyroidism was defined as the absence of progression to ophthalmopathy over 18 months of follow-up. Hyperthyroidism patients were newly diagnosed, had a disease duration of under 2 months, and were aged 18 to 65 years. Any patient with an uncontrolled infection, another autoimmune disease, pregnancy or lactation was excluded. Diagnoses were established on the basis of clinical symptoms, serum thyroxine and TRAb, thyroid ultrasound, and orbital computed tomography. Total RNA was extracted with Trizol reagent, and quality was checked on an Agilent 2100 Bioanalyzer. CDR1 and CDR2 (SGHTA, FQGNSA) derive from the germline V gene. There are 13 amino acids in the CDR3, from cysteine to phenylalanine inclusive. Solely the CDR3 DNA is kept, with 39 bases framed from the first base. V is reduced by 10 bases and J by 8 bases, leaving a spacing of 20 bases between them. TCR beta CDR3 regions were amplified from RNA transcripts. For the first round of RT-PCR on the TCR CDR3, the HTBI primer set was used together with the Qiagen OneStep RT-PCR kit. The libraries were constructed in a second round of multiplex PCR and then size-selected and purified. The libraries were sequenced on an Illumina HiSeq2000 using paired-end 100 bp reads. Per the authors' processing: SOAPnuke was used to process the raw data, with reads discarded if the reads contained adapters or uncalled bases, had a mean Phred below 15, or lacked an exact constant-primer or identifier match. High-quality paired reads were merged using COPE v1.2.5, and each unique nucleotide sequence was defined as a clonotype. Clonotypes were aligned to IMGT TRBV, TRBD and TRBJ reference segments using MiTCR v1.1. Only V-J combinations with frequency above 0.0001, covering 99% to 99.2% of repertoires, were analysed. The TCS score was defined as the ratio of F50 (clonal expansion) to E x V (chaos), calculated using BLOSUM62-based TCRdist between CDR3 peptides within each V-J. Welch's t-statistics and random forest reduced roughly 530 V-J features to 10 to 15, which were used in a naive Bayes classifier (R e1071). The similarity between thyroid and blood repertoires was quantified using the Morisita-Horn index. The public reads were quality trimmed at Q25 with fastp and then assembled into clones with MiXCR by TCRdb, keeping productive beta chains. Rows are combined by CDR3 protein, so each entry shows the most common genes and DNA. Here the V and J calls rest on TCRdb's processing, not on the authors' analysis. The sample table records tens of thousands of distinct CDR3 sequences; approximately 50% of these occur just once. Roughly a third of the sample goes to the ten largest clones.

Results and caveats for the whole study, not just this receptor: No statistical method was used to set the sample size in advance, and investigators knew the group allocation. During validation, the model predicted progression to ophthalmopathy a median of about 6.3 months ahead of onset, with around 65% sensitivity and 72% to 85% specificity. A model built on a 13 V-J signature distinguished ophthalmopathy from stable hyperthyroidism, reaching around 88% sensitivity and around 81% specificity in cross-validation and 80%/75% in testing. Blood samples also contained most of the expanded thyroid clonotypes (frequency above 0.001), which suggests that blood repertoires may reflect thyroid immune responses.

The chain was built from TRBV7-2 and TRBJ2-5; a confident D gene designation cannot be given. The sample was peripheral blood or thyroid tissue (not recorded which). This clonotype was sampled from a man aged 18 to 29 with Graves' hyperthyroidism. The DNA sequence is TGTGCCACCCGGCCGGCCCGGGTGTTTACCCAGTACTTC. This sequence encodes CATRPARVFTQYF. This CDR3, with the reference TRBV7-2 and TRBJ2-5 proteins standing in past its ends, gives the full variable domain GAGVSQSPSNKVTEKGKDVELRCDPISGHTALYWYRQSLGQGLEFLIYFQGNSAPDKSGLPSDRFSAERTGGSVSTLTIQRTQQEDSAVYLCATRPARVFTQYFGPGTRLLVL.